This record concerns one T cell receptor (beta chain) sequence. Its matching antigen is unknown. CDR1 and CDR2 from the germline V gene are SGHRS and YFSETQ. J was trimmed by 0 bases and V by 7 bases; bases with no gene match: 13. The CDR3 loop spans 16 amino acids. The sample belongs to a study of response to subunit inactivated influenza vaccine. TCRdb re-derived calls from the RT-PCR reads in MiXCR, one entry per CDR3 protein. Here the sample spans roughly 500,000 distinct CDR3 sequences, roughly 27% being singletons. Study results and caveats: After each seasonal influenza vaccination, few new T cells are recruited, the authors suggested.

The receptor was isolated from a man over 45 who received an inactivated influenza vaccine. The chain has TRBV5-1 and TRBJ2-7; 7 bases line up with TRBD2. Sequences were derived from CD4+ T cells sorted from PBMCs, sampled about 5 days after vaccination. The CDR3 region is CASATARASGSYEQYF. The CDR3 DNA is TGCGCCAGCGCCACAGCTCGGGCTAGCGGCTCCTACGAGCAGTACTTC.